The entry that follows covers one TCR beta chain sequence. The source of the sample is a study of pediatric ulcerative colitis. The rectum was sampled with one to two pinch biopsies at colonoscopy. Measured with immunoSEQ multiplex PCR; TCRdb has only the in-frame clones, and not every one. The sample gives 20,000 to 25,000 clones, roughly 70% of which show up once; roughly a sixth is in the top ten. Looked up from germline, CDR1 is SGHRS and CDR2 is YFSETQ. Trimming left V 0 bases short and J 0 bases short, with 4 bases between. This CDR3 contains 13 residues. Sequencing used gut tissue. This receptor was taken from a boy under 18 with severe ulcerative colitis. The chain links TRBV5-1 to TRBJ2-7; D is ambiguous. CDR3 DNA: TGCGCCAGCAGCTTGGGGTACTCCTACGAGCAGTACTTC. The encoded protein is CASSLGYSYEQYF.